Sequencing of this TCR beta chain was carried out in a study of CD8 T cells in Susac syndrome. Study in general: Sequenced Susac syndrome patients included about six with active disease and 8 or 9 who were in remission. When blood was drawn, the patients with Susac syndrome were therapy-naive, on corticosteroids, or on intravenous immunoglobulin alone.

CDR1 and CDR2 from the germline V gene are LNHDA and SQIVND (reference sequence). There are 13 residues in the CDR3. With 3 bases clipped from V and 6 bases from J, the junction kept 1 base outside the gene matches. The RNA input was 0.5 to 1 ug, and it was reverse transcribed with random hexamers. Multiplex PCR with immunoSEQ amplified the TCR beta CDR3 across 54 Vbeta and 13 Jbeta. TCRdb reprocessed the immunoSEQ multiplex PCR reads via MiXCR and lists one record per CDR3 protein. This table holds under 95,000 distinct CDR3 sequences, 90% to 95% found once. Bulk CD8+ and CD4+ cells came from magnetic negative isolation; CD8+ TEMRA by FACS.

Sequences were obtained from CD4+ T cells from PBMCs. The chain is built from TRBV19 and TRBJ2-1; 8 bases are shared with TRBD2. The TCR sequence derives from a human donor with Susac syndrome. The CDR3 region is CASSIGGGNEQFF. CDR3 DNA sequence: TGTGCCAGTAGTATCGGGGGGGGCAATGAGCAGTTCTTC.